One sample yielded the 13 T cell receptor beta chains listed below, sequenced in a study of identical twins. TCRdb called the 5' RACE reads again in MiXCR, with one record for every CDR3 protein. In the table there are 200,000 to 300,000 distinct CDR3 sequences, about 10% of which are singletons. The sequenced sample consisted of memory T cells sorted from blood. Source of these receptors: a man aged 50 or older in good health.

This clonotype was detected only a few times. V and J are TRBV5-1 and TRBJ1-2, with unresolved D. The CDR3 has 12 amino acids. V shed 8 bases and J shed 1 base, with 9 bases lying between them. The germline V gene has CDR1 SGHRS and CDR2 YFSETQ. CDR3 DNA: TGCGCCAGTACGGACTTTAACTATGGCTACACCTTC. Amino acids: CASTDFNYGYTF.

This sequence joins TRBV6-5 and TRBJ1-6; D perhaps matches TRBD1 (6 bases). This CDR3 contains 16 residues. The germline V gene has CDR1 MNHEY and CDR2 SVGAGI. V was shortened by 0 bases and J by 8 bases, with 14 bases between the two germline ends. Written as DNA, the CDR3 is TGTGCCAGCAGTTACTCGAGGGGGGGCGCGGATTCACCCCTCCACTTT. Translated: CASSYSRGGADSPLHF.

This clonotype was counted ten times or more. V is TRBV11-2 and J is TRBJ2-3, with D tentatively TRBD1 (6 bases). CDR3 size: 14 residues. Germline V lookup: CDR1 SGHAT, CDR2 FQNNGV. Deletions cut 4 bases from V and 0 bases from J, with 8 bases between. CDR3 region: CASSWTASTDTQYF. In DNA form, the CDR3 reads TGTGCCAGCAGCTGGACAGCTAGCACAGATACGCAGTATTTT.

Comment on this clonotype: Given a much more abundant clone one base away, this may be a read error. This chain uses TRBV9 with TRBJ2-3; 7 bases line up with TRBD2. The length of the CDR3 is 16 residues. In germline, CDR1 is SGDLS, CDR2 YYNGEE. The CDR3 coding sequence is TGTGACAGCAGCACATATGGGGGGGAGTTCGCAGATACGCAGTATTTT. This sequence encodes CDSSTYGGEFADTQYF.

This clonotype was seen more than once but under ten times. The J gene is TRBJ2-1, the V gene TRBV28; D gene uncertain. The CDR3 runs to 11 residues. CDR1 MDHEN and CDR2 SYDVKM come from the germline V gene. The V end was cut by 1 base, the J end by 10 bases, with 5 bases between. CDR3 nucleotides: TGTGCCAGCAGTTTATACCGGGAGCAGTTCTTC. This encodes CASSLYREQFF.

This sequence joins TRBV12-3 or TRBV12-4 and TRBJ2-7; D is ambiguous. V was clipped by 3 bases and J by 0 bases, with 9 bases between them. The length of the CDR3 is 14 residues. The CDR3, as DNA: TGTGCCAGCAGTTTTTTGGGTAGCTCCTACGAGCAGTACTTC. Encoded protein: CASSFLGSSYEQYF.

This clonotype was seen only a few times. The V gene is TRBV28, the J gene TRBJ2-6; 7 nucleotides match TRBD1. The CDR3 sequence is 15 residues long. J lost 2 bases, V lost 5 bases, and 3 bases had no gene match. Germline CDR1 reads MDHEN; CDR2 reads SYDVKM. CDR3 region: CASSPGTAGANVLTF. The CDR3 DNA sequence: TGTGCCAGCAGTCCCGGGACAGCTGGGGCCAACGTCCTGACTTTC.

The rearrangement uses TRBV7-8 and TRBJ2-1; 10 bases fit TRBD2. The germline V gene encodes CDR1 SGHVS and CDR2 FQNEAQ. J gave up 6 bases and V 5 bases, and 13 bases lay outside the gene matches. This CDR3 is 17 amino acids long. CDR3 region: CASSQGGASGSRNEQFF. The CDR3 nucleotides read TGTGCCAGCAGCCAGGGAGGGGCTAGCGGGAGTCGCAATGAGCAGTTCTTC.

This clonotype was observed many times. The gene calls are TRBV5-4 and TRBJ2-2; the match to TRBD2 covers 12 bases. Trimming removed 0 bases from V and 7 bases from J; junction bases left unmatched: 7. The CDR3 is made up of 17 amino acids. Germline V gene data show CDR1 as SGHNT and CDR2 as YYREEE (reference sequence). The CDR3 DNA follows: TGTGCCAGCAGCTTGGCCACTAGCGGGAGGATGATCGGGGAGCTGTTTTTT. It yields the protein CASSLATSGRMIGELFF.

This clonotype was recorded many times. The chain joins TRBV5-1 to TRBJ2-3; TRBD2 is a possible D gene (5 bases). Germline V gene data show CDR1 as SGHRS and CDR2 as YFSETQ. The CDR3 loop spans 14 amino acids. The ends were cut back, 7 bases at V and 0 bases at J, with 12 bases in the middle. The CDR3 coding sequence is TGCGCCAGCTTCCAGCCGGGGAGCACAGATACGCAGTATTTT. It encodes CASFQPGSTDTQYF. Supplemented by reference TRBV5-1 and TRBJ2-3, the full variable domain reads KAGVTQTPRYLIKTRGQQVTLSCSPISGHRSVSWYQQTPGQGLQFLFEYFSETQRNKGNFPGRFSGRQFSNSRSEMNVSTLELGDSALYLCASFQPGSTDTQYFGPGTRLTVL.

The rearrangement uses TRBV28 and TRBJ2-7, with 12 bases fitting TRBD2. Germline CDR1 reads MDHEN; CDR2 reads SYDVKM. V gave up 4 bases and J gave up 1 base; unmatched junction bases: 5. The CDR3 spans 16 residues. The CDR3 bases are TGTGCCAGCAGTTCCCTAGCGGGAGGGATTTCCTACGAGCAGTACTTC. It is translated as CASSSLAGGISYEQYF.

V usage is TRBV9 and J usage is TRBJ2-2; D not resolved. V lost 0 bases and J lost 9, with 9 bases in between. From germline, CDR1 is SGDLS and CDR2 YYNGEE. CDR3 length: 13 residues. CDR3 nucleotides: TGTGCCAGCAGCGTAGTTGGCGGCAGGGAGCTGTTTTTT. Its protein is CASSVVGGRELFF.

This clonotype was seen repeatedly, ten times or more. V and J are TRBV6-5 and TRBJ2-1; no firm D call. V dropped 1 base and J dropped 8 bases, with 9 bases sitting between them. This CDR3 contains 13 residues. Germline V CDR1 and CDR2: MNHEY, SVGAGI. The CDR3 spells CASSYYPSDEQFF. The CDR3 bases are TGTGCCAGCAGTTACTACCCGAGCGATGAGCAGTTCTTC.